This TCR beta chain was profiled in a study of technical replicates of blood from a few donors. Sequencing was performed with immunoSEQ multiplex PCR; in TCRdb, only in-frame clones are kept and a portion is missing. Of about 74,000 clones in the sample, around 95% were seen once. This clone was picked up one time. Germline V CDR1 and CDR2: MDHEN, SYDVKM. This CDR3 is 15 amino acids long. The V gene lost 1 base and the J gene lost 0 bases, with 9 bases spanning the gap. The rearrangement links TRBV28 to TRBJ1-1; D uncertain. The sequenced sample consisted of T cells isolated from PBMCs. The receptor was isolated from a human donor in good health. CDR3 in amino acids: CASSLFAEVNTEAFF. For the CDR3, the DNA is TGTGCCAGCAGTTTATTTGCAGAAGTGAACACTGAAGCTTTCTTT.